Following are 5 T cell receptor beta chains from one sample sequenced in a study of cytomegalovirus exposure and HLA in healthy donors. Primers: 60 Vbeta forward and 13 Jbeta reverse. Assay used: immunoSEQ multiplex PCR; TCRdb lists only in-frame clones, some missing. Of about 140,000 clones in the sample, roughly 85% were seen once. Source material: PBMCs. These receptors all stem from a man aged 35-49 years in good health and CMV-seropositive.

This chain uses TRBV6-5 with TRBJ2-2, with D perhaps matching TRBD2 (6 bases). Looked up from germline, CDR1 is MNHEY and CDR2 is SVGAGI. This CDR3 is built from 15 residues. V was clipped by 6 bases and J by 6 bases, with 17 bases between them. CDR3: CASRPPGGRPGELFF. The CDR3 bases are TGTGCCAGCAGGCCGCCCGGGGGTCGGCCCGGGGAGCTGTTTTTT.

The chain carries TRBV4-2 and TRBJ2-4; 9 bases agree with TRBD2. V was pared by 1 base and J by 7 bases, with 5 bases of the junction left unmatched. This CDR3 spans 15 amino acids. Germline CDR1 LGHNA, CDR2 YNFKEQ. The CDR3 is CASSQVSSGMNIQYF. The CDR3 coding sequence is TGTGCCAGCAGCCAAGTGTCTAGCGGGATGAACATTCAGTACTTC.

The CDR3 protein is CASSFRDRQSYGYTF. In DNA form, the CDR3 reads TGTGCCAGTAGTTTCCGGGACAGACAATCCTATGGCTACACCTTC. V and J are TRBV19 and TRBJ1-2; 7 positions agree with TRBD1. CDR1 is LNHDA and CDR2 is SQIVND in the germline V gene (reference sequence). V dropped 5 bases and J dropped 4; count of bases not matched to a gene: 10. This CDR3 region has 15 residues.

This clone occurred once. The chain links TRBV30 to TRBJ2-5; no reliable D call. The DNA matches TRBJ2-7 better at its end, which makes the J call doubtful. This CDR3 region has 13 residues. Germline V gives CDR1 GTSNPN, CDR2 SVGIG (reference sequence). DNA of the CDR3: TGTGCCTGGAGTGTCGCAGTAGCCTACGAGCAGTACTTC. It specifies CAWSVAVAYEQYF.

This sequence joins TRBV11-2 and TRBJ2-7; tentatively, D is TRBD2 (5 bases). Trimming stripped 3 bases from V and 7 bases from J, with 13 bases between. The CDR3 is 13 amino acids. Germline loops: CDR1 SGHAT, CDR2 FQNNGV. CDR3 sequence reads: CASSFDSSGEQYF. CDR3 sequence (DNA): TGTGCCAGCAGCTTTGATAGCTCGGGGGAGCAGTACTTC.